Listed below are T cell receptor beta chains from one sample, sequenced in a study of cytomegalovirus exposure and HLA in healthy donors. Using immunoSEQ multiplex PCR, the repertoire was profiled, and TCRdb retains in-frame clones only, with some absent. The profile shows approximately 130,000 clones, approximately 82% of them singletons. The specimen was PBMCs. These receptors originate from a man over 45 in good health and CMV-seronegative. The CDR3 runs from the conserved cysteine through the conserved F or W. Size tells how often a clone was seen (once, few, many) or the class of an expanded clone, and some rows leave it out.

>once|TRBJ1-2|TRBV19
CASRTGELGYGYTF
>-|TRBJ1-1|TRBV2
CASSGVAGNTEAFF
>-|TRBJ2-5|TRBV6-1
CASSGDRVQETQYF
>-|TRBJ2-1|TRBV9
CASSPLAGGYNEQFF
>-|TRBJ2-7|TRBV5-1
CASSLAGGVEQYF
>-|TRBJ1-2|TRBV4-3
CASSQDYRASYGYTF
>-|TRBJ2-5|TRBV29-1
CSILAPLIGEQYF
>once|TRBJ1-5|TRBV19
CASTSVAGGNQPQHF
>-|TRBJ2-5|TRBV9
CASSGLAGGQETQYF
>-|TRBJ1-5|TRBV19
CASSSTGQANQPQHF
>-|TRBJ2-6|TRBV11-2
CASSPPRGTAHSGANVLTF
>-|TRBJ1-5|TRBV15
CATSRGGTGSNQPQHF
>-|TRBJ1-1|TRBV5-1
CASSQGQGSREAFF
>-|-|TRBV2
CASSDRLGPRYEQYF
>-|TRBJ1-3|TRBV4-1
CASSVRGGLPSGNTIYF
>-|TRBJ1-2|TRBV14
CASSPDRNYGYTF
>-|TRBJ1-2|TRBV7-2
CASSSRDRGIGYTF
>-|TRBJ2-7|TRBV6-1
CASSEPTGSFHEQYF
>-|TRBJ1-2|TRBV6-5
CASSPDRASGYTF
>-|TRBJ2-7|TRBV7-9
CASSKGDRGRYEQYF
>-|TRBJ1-2|TRBV5-6
CASSPSSAVNGYTF
>-|TRBJ1-5|TRBV2
CASRTGGADQPQHF
>-|TRBJ2-7|TRBV4-1
CASSRYPGLAGKEADNEQYF
>-|TRBJ2-7|TRBV2
CASSVSGGPGQYF
>once|TRBJ2-5|TRBV19
CATKERGGRETQYF
>-|TRBJ1-1|TRBV2
CASSLWTGAAEAFF
>-|TRBJ2-1|TRBV18
CASSPGGQGDNEQFF
>-|TRBJ1-4|TRBV30
CAWSVRSTNEKLFF
>-|TRBJ2-1|TRBV4-1
CASSQFPNPSADEQFF
>-|TRBJ1-5|TRBV30
CAWNLGGGPQPQHF
>-|TRBJ2-5|TRBV30
CAWSPLGAGHQETQYF
>-|TRBJ2-7|TRBV6-5
CASSYLGRGYEQYF
>-|TRBJ1-3|TRBV19
CASKLGGNSGNTIYF